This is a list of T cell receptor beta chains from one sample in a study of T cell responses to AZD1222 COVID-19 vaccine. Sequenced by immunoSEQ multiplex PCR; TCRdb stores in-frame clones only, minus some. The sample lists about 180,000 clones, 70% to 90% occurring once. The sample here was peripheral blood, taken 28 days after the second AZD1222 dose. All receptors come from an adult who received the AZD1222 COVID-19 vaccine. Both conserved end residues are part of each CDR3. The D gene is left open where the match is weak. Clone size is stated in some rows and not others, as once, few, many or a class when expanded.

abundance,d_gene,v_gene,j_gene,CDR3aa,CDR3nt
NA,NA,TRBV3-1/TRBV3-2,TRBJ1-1,CASSQSDGNTEAFF,TGTGCCAGCAGCCAATCGGACGGTAACACTGAAGCTTTCTTT
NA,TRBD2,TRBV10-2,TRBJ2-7,CASSAGGRYEQYF,TGCGCCAGCAGTGCGGGGGGGCGGTACGAGCAGTACTTC
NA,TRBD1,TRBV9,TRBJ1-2,CASSLEQGAEGYTF,TGTGCCAGCAGCCTCGAACAGGGGGCAGAGGGCTACACCTTC
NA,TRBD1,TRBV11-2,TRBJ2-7,CASSFGTDTIGQYF,TGTGCCAGCAGCTTCGGGACAGATACGATAGGGCAGTACTTC
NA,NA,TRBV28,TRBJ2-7,CASRPGDYEQYF,TGTGCCAGCAGACCCGGGGATTACGAGCAGTACTTC
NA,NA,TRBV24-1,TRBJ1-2,CATSDFGTDYGYTF,TGTGCCACCAGTGATTTCGGGACGGATTATGGCTACACCTTC
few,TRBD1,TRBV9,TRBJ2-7,CASSEGAGTGRYEQYF,TGTGCCAGCAGCGAAGGAGCCGGGACAGGGCGCTACGAGCAGTACTTC
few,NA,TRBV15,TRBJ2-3,CATSRYTDTQYF,TGTGCCACCAGCAGGTACACAGATACGCAGTATTTT
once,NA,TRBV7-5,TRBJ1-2,CARRPSPSSNGYTF,TGTGCCAGACGGCCCAGCCCCTCCAGCAATGGCTACACCTTC
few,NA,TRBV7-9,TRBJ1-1,CASSLGLVYSEAFF,TGTGCCAGCAGCTTAGGATTGGTCTATTCTGAAGCTTTCTTT
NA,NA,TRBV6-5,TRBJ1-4,CASSYSGRVGHEKLFF,TGTGCCAGCAGTTACTCCGGACGGGTGGGGCATGAAAAACTGTTTTTT
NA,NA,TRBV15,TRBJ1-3,CATSRGEVSGNTIYF,TGTGCCACCAGCAGAGGGGAGGTATCTGGAAACACCATATATTTT
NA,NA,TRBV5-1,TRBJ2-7,CASSRTGTSSYEQYF,TGCGCCAGCAGCCGCACAGGGACCAGCTCCTACGAGCAGTACTTC
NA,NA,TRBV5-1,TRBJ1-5,CASSRDSNQPQHF,TGCGCCAGCAGCAGAGACAGCAATCAGCCCCAGCATTTT
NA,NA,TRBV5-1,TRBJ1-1,CASSSGDSFQNTEAFF,TGCGCCAGCAGCTCGGGAGACAGTTTCCAGAACACTGAAGCTTTCTTT
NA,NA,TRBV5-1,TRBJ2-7,CASNSLTGYEQYF,TGCGCCAGCAACTCCTTAACGGGGTACGAGCAGTACTTC
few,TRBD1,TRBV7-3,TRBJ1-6,CASSLLGQGGNSPLHF,TGTGCCAGCAGCTTATTGGGACAGGGAGGGAATTCACCCCTCCACTTT
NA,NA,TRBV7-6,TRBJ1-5,CASSLYPNQPQHF,TGTGCCAGCAGCTTATACCCTAATCAGCCCCAGCATTTT
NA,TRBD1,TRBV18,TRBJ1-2,CASSPLTGGEYGYTF,TGTGCCAGCTCACCCCTGACAGGGGGCGAGTATGGCTACACCTTC
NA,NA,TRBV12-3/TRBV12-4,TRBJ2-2,CASSHQGWGELFF,TGTGCCAGCAGTCACCAGGGTTGGGGGGAGCTGTTTTTT
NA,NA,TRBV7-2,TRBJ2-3,CASSSQTGSTDTQYF,TGTGCCAGCAGTTCGCAGACGGGTAGCACAGATACGCAGTATTTT
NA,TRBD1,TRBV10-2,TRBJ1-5,CASSERAGGLQPQHF,TGCGCCAGCAGTGAGAGGGCAGGGGGTCTTCAGCCCCAGCATTTT
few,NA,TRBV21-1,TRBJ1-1,CASSHPGEPSRDTEAFF,TGTGCCAGCAGTCACCCCGGGGAGCCCTCCCGGGACACTGAAGCTTTCTTT
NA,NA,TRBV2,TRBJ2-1,CASTRGEQFF,TGTGCCAGCACAAGGGGAGAGCAGTTCTTC
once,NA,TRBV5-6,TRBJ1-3,CASSLSMVGNTIYF,TGTGCCAGCAGCCTATCGATGGTTGGGAACACCATATATTTT
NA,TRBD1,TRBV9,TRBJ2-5,CASSVGLGQGTQYF,TGTGCCAGCAGCGTAGGCCTGGGACAGGGTACCCAGTACTTC
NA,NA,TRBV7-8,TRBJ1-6,CASSWTNSPLHF,TGTGCCAGCAGCTGGACAAATTCACCCCTCCACTTT
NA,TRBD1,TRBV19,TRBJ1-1,CASSIPDRINTEAFF,TGTGCCAGTAGTATCCCGGACAGGATTAACACTGAAGCTTTCTTT
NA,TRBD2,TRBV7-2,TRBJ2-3,CASSPPSSGSLSSTDTQYF,TGTGCCAGCAGCCCTCCGTCTAGCGGGTCGCTTAGTAGCACAGATACGCAGTATTTT
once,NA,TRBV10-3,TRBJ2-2,CAISGNTGELFF,TGTGCCATCAGTGGGAATACCGGGGAGCTGTTTTTT
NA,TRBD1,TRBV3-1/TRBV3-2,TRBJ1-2,CASSQVTGSGYTF,TGTGCCAGCAGCCAAGTGACAGGGAGCGGCTACACCTTC
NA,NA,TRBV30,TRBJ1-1,CAWIRGEGTEAFF,TGTGCCTGGATAAGGGGGGAAGGCACTGAAGCTTTCTTT
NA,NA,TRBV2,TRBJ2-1,CASSVLPSSYNEQFF,TGTGCCAGCAGTGTCCTGCCCAGCTCCTACAATGAGCAGTTCTTC
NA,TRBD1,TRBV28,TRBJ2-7,CASSTTGTGVSYEQYF,TGTGCCAGCAGTACTACCGGGACAGGGGTCTCCTACGAGCAGTACTTC
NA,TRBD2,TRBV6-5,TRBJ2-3,CASSYSRGGRDTQYF,TGTGCCAGCAGTTACTCGCGGGGGGGCCGCGATACGCAGTATTTT
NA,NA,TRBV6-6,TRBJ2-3,CASTDFTTDTQYF,TGTGCCAGCACCGACTTTACCACAGATACGCAGTATTTT
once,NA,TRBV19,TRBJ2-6,CASSHTTAELNGANVLTF,TGTGCCAGTAGCCACACTACCGCGGAGTTGAATGGGGCCAACGTCCTGACTTTC
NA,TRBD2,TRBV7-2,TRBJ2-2,CASSSASGGRELFF,TGTGCCAGCAGCAGTGCTAGCGGGGGCAGGGAGCTGTTTTTT
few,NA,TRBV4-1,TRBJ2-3,CASSPDRSRTDTQYF,TGCGCCAGCAGCCCAGACAGGTCCCGCACAGATACGCAGTATTTT
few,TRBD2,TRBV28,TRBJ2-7,CASTSPGGPPSEQYF,TGTGCCAGCACTTCTCCGGGGGGGCCTCCAAGCGAGCAGTACTTC
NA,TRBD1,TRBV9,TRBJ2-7,CASSVAFGTGGNHEQYF,TGTGCCAGCAGCGTAGCTTTTGGGACAGGGGGTAACCACGAGCAGTACTTC
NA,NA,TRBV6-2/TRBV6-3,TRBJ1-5,CASSYPGRAGSQPQHF,TGTGCCAGCAGTTACCCTGGTCGAGCCGGCAGTCAGCCCCAGCATTTT
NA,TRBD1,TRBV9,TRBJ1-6,CASSLQGSPLHF,TGTGCCAGCAGCCTACAGGGGTCACCCCTCCACTTT
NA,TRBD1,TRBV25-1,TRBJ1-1,CASSETTGRNTEAFF,TGTGCCAGCAGTGAAACGACAGGGAGGAACACTGAAGCTTTCTTT
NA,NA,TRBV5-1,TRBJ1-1,CASSLVRGSMNTEAFF,TGCGCCAGCAGTTTAGTCCGCGGCAGCATGAACACTGAAGCTTTCTTT
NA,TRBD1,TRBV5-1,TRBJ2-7,CASSLGQGTHEQYF,TGCGCCAGCAGCTTGGGACAGGGTACCCACGAGCAGTACTTC
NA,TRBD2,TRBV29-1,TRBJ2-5,CSVGVGGGGETQYF,TGCAGCGTCGGAGTGGGTGGCGGGGGTGAGACCCAGTACTTC
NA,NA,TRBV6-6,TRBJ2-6,CASRVGSSGANVLTF,TGTGCCAGCAGAGTCGGGAGCTCTGGGGCCAACGTCCTGACTTTC
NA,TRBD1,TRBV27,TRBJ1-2,CASRGKGGGVTGSVTF,TGTGCCAGCAGGGGAAAAGGGGGCGGCGTGACAGGCTCCGTAACCTTC
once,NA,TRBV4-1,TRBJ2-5,CASSHTGLAETQYF,TGCGCCAGCAGCCATACGGGGCTAGCGGAGACCCAGTACTTC
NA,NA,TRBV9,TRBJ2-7,CASSSGLGGEQYF,TGTGCCAGCAGCTCTGGACTGGGCGGGGAGCAGTACTTC
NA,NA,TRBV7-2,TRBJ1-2,CASSLGGGRGGGYTF,TGTGCCAGCAGCTTAGGGGGGGGCAGGGGCGGCGGCTACACCTTC
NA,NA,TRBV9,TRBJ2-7,CASSPRAGGDYEQYF,TGTGCCAGCAGCCCTAGGGCAGGGGGGGACTACGAGCAGTACTTC
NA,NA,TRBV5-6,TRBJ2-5,CASSPTGQGGETQYF,TGTGCCAGCAGCCCGACCGGACAGGGAGGGGAGACCCAGTACTTC